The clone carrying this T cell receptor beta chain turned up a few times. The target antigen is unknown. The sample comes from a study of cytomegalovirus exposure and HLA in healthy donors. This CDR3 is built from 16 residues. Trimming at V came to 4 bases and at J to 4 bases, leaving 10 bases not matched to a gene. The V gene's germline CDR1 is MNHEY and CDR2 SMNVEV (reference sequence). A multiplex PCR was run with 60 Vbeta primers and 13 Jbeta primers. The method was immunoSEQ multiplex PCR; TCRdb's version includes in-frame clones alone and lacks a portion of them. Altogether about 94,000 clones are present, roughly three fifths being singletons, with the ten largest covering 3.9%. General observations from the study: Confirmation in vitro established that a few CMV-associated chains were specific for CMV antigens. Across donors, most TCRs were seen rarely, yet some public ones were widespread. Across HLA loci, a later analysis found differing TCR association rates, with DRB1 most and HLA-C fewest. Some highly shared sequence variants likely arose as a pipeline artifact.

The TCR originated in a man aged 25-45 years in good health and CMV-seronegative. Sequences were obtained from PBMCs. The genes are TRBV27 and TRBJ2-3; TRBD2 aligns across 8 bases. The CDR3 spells CASSWITGGPSDTQYF. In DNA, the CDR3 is TGTGCCAGCAGTTGGATAACGGGAGGGCCTTCAGATACGCAGTATTTT.